One and the same sample provided the 25 T cell receptor beta chains below, sequenced in a study of T cell responses to AZD1222 COVID-19 vaccine. Clones were sequenced by immunoSEQ multiplex PCR, and TCRdb holds only the in-frame ones, with some missing. In the table there are approximately 260,000 clones, approximately 93% of which are singletons. Sequencing was performed on peripheral blood, taken on day 0 of AZD1222 vaccination. These receptors came from an adult in good health.

The chain joins TRBV2 to TRBJ2-3; D call uncertain. Looked up from germline, CDR1 is SNHLY and CDR2 is FYNNEI. This CDR3 has 12 amino acids. Between the trimmed V and J ends, which lost 6 bases and 3 bases, there was a span of 7 bases. CDR3 residues: CASRMETDTQYF. The CDR3 DNA sequence: TGTGCCAGCAGAATGGAAACAGATACGCAGTATTTT.

V and J are TRBV28 and TRBJ1-1; D is unclear. The CDR3 contains 16 residues. Germline loops: CDR1 MDHEN, CDR2 SYDVKM. The V gene lost 5 bases and the J gene lost 1 base, with 17 bases spanning the gap. CDR3 in amino acids: CASSLSSRLWNTEAFF. CDR3 coding DNA: TGTGCCAGCAGTCTGTCCTCGCGGTTATGGAACACTGAAGCTTTCTTT.

This chain uses TRBV5-6 with TRBJ2-3; 8 nucleotides line up with TRBD2. The germline V gene encodes CDR1 SGHDT and CDR2 YYEEEE. Unmatched junction bases numbered 8, after V lost 5 bases and J lost 6 bases. This CDR3 comprises 14 residues. Here the CDR3 reads CASRRTGGRDTQYF. The CDR3 DNA follows: TGTGCCAGCAGGCGGACGGGGGGGCGTGATACGCAGTATTTT.

V usage is TRBV18 and J usage is TRBJ1-5; no firm D call. V was clipped by 2 bases and J by 0 bases, with 5 bases between them. In germline, CDR1 is KGHSH, CDR2 LQKENI. The CDR3 covers 14 residues. DNA for the CDR3: TGTGCCAGCTCACCAGAAGGTAGCAATCAGCCCCAGCATTTT. Its protein is CASSPEGSNQPQHF.

This clone came up once. This rearrangement joins TRBV2 to TRBJ1-1; D is unclear. The CDR3 has 12 amino acids. V was cut by 2 bases and J by 6 bases, with 7 bases left in between. Per the germline V gene, CDR1 is SNHLY and CDR2 is FYNNEI. CDR3 DNA sequence: TGTGCCAGCAGTGAAAGTAGGGCTGAAGCTTTCTTT. Protein product: CASSESRAEAFF.

Written as DNA, the CDR3 is TGTGCCAGCAGCTGGACGGACAGGGGAACCCATATGAACACTGAAGCTTTCTTT. Encoded protein: CASSWTDRGTHMNTEAFF. The chain employs TRBV9 and TRBJ1-1; TRBD1 agrees at 9 bases. The CDR3 extends over 18 amino acids. Trimming removed 4 bases from V and 0 bases from J; junction bases left unmatched: 13. The germline V gene has CDR1 SGDLS and CDR2 YYNGEE.

V and J are TRBV2 and TRBJ1-5, with 8 positions matching TRBD1. CDR1 and CDR2 (germline): SNHLY, FYNNEI. The CDR3 loop spans 12 amino acids. CDR3 residues: CAQGQGRQPQHF. CDR3 nucleotides: TGTGCTCAAGGACAGGGACGTCAGCCCCAGCATTTT.

This rearrangement joins TRBV3-1 (or the pseudogene TRBV3-2) to TRBJ2-4, with D perhaps TRBD1 or TRBD2 (6 bases each). The germline gives CDR1 LGHDT, CDR2 YNNKEL (reference sequence). V was clipped by 0 bases and J by 14 bases, with 11 bases between them. The CDR3 covers 12 residues. For the CDR3, the DNA is TGTGCCAGCAGCCAAGATCGGGGGACAAAGTACTTC. It specifies CASSQDRGTKYF.

Here the CDR3 DNA reads TGTGCCAGCTCCTGGGGACAGGGGGCTTCAGCTGGGGCCAACGTCCTGACTTTC. Protein product: CASSWGQGASAGANVLTF. This chain connects TRBV9 to TRBJ2-6, with 12 nucleotides matching TRBD1. In germline, CDR1 is SGDLS, CDR2 YYNGEE. Trimming removed 7 bases from V and 2 bases from J; junction bases left unmatched: 10. The CDR3 has 18 residues.

The chain has TRBV5-1 and TRBJ1-2; the D gene is possibly TRBD1 (5 bases). This CDR3 has 17 amino acids. Trimming cost V 0 bases and J 7 bases, with 22 bases left between them. The germline gives CDR1 SGHRS, CDR2 YFSETQ. The CDR3: CASSLAGMRNEKGGYTF. The CDR3 coding sequence is TGCGCCAGCAGCTTGGCAGGGATGAGAAACGAGAAGGGTGGCTACACCTTC.

The chain recombines TRBV19 with TRBJ2-3, with TRBD2 identical over 9 bases. The CDR3 runs 17 residues. V shed 8 bases, J shed 0 bases, and the junction held 12 bases outside the gene matches. CDR1 is LNHDA, CDR2 SQIVND, per germline (reference sequence). CDR3 amino acids: CASPVRRLAASTDTQYF. CDR3 sequence (DNA): TGTGCCAGTCCGGTGAGACGACTAGCGGCTAGCACAGATACGCAGTATTTT.

The chain employs TRBV19 and TRBJ1-1; 7 bases line up with TRBD1. The germline V gene encodes CDR1 LNHDA and CDR2 SQIVND (reference sequence). There are 12 residues in the CDR3. The V segment lost 9 bases and the J segment 4 bases; nucleotides outside the gene matches: 5. The CDR3: CASHRGGTEAFF. The CDR3 nucleotides read TGTGCCAGCCACAGGGGCGGCACTGAAGCTTTCTTT.

The chain is built from TRBV10-3 and TRBJ2-5; 7 bases map to TRBD1. J gave up 5 bases and V 6 bases, and 6 bases lay outside the gene matches. The CDR3 runs 13 residues. Germline CDR1 reads ENHRY; CDR2 reads SYGVKD. The CDR3 loop is CAIRMGQLETQYF. The CDR3 coding sequence is TGTGCCATCAGGATGGGACAGTTGGAGACCCAGTACTTC.

Here the CDR3 DNA reads TGTGCCAGCAGCTTACCCGGGGGGACGGGCATCGGGGAGCTGTTTTTT. Protein product: CASSLPGGTGIGELFF. The chain carries TRBV5-8 and TRBJ2-2, with 7 bases aligning to TRBD2. The germline CDR1 and CDR2 sequences are SGHTS and YDEGEE. This CDR3 is built from 16 residues. With 2 bases clipped from V and 7 bases from J, the junction kept 11 bases outside the gene matches.

The chain combines TRBV5-1 with TRBJ1-1; no clear D gene. Between the trimmed V and J ends, which lost 3 bases and 2 bases, there was a span of 14 bases. The CDR3 contains 15 residues. Germline CDR1 and CDR2: SGHRS and YFSETQ. The CDR3 here is CASSSVSLLNTEAFF. The CDR3 region has the DNA TGCGCCAGCAGCTCGGTATCGTTACTTAACACTGAAGCTTTCTTT.

The chain is built from TRBV3-1 (or the pseudogene TRBV3-2) and TRBJ2-5; TRBD2 matches 11 bases. Germline CDR1 and CDR2: LGHDT and YNNKEL (reference sequence). The length of the CDR3 is 16 residues. Trimming removed 5 bases from V and 1 base from J; junction bases left unmatched: 6. CDR3 in amino acids: CASSSTSGAPQETQYF. In nucleotides, the CDR3 is TGTGCCAGCAGCTCGACTAGCGGGGCCCCCCAAGAGACCCAGTACTTC.

The chain recombines TRBV18 with TRBJ2-5; TRBD2 aligns across 13 bases. CDR3 length: 15 amino acids. With 3 bases clipped from V and 5 bases from J, the junction kept 3 bases outside the gene matches. In germline, CDR1 is KGHSH, CDR2 LQKENI. CDR3 coding DNA: TGTGCCAGCTCACCGGGGACTAGCGGGATTGAGACCCAGTACTTC. Protein: CASSPGTSGIETQYF. Full variable domain (rest looked up from reference TRBV18 and TRBJ2-5): NAGVMQNPRHLVRRRGQEARLRCSPMKGHSHVYWYRQLPEEGLKFMVYLQKENIIDESGMPKERFSAEFPKEGPSILRIQQVVRGDSAAYFCASSPGTSGIETQYFGPGTRLLVL.

The genes are TRBV20-1 and TRBJ1-2; D unresolved. CDR1 is DFQATT, CDR2 SNEGSKA, per germline (reference sequence). This CDR3 contains 11 residues. V was shortened by 3 bases and J by 4 bases, with 6 bases between the two germline ends. This CDR3 reads CSASPLYGYTF. In nucleotides, the CDR3 is TGCAGTGCTAGTCCCCTCTATGGCTACACCTTC.

The chain combines TRBV10-2 with TRBJ1-1, with D unresolved. Germline assignment: CDR1 WSHSY and CDR2 SAAADI. The CDR3 sequence is 14 residues long. V was pared by 8 bases and J by 0 bases, with 13 bases between. CDR3 in amino acids: CASSRTRVNTEAFF. CDR3 coding DNA: TGCGCCAGCTCCCGAACCAGAGTGAACACTGAAGCTTTCTTT.

The chain has TRBV6-5 and TRBJ1-5; D is possibly TRBD1 (6 bases). The CDR3 loop spans 15 amino acids. Germline CDR1 MNHEY, CDR2 SVGAGI. V lost 6 bases and J 0 bases, leaving 12 bases between the germline ends. DNA for the CDR3: TGTGCCAGCAGAGAGGGGGGGGCTAGCAATCAGCCCCAGCATTTT. The encoded protein is CASREGGASNQPQHF.

This sequence joins TRBV5-4 and TRBJ2-2, with 7 bases that match TRBD2. V was clipped by 1 base and J by 3 bases; unmatched bases: 6. There are 16 residues in the CDR3. Germline V CDR1 and CDR2: SGHNT, YYREEE (reference sequence). The CDR3 protein is CASSLPAGAYTGELFF. The DNA of the CDR3 is TGTGCCAGCAGCTTGCCTGCGGGAGCTTACACCGGGGAGCTGTTTTTT.

The V and J genes are TRBV7-3 and TRBJ2-1; 11 nucleotides agree with TRBD2. The ends lost 5 bases at V and 4 bases at J; junction bases unmatched: 4. Per germline, CDR1 SGHTA and CDR2 FQGTGA. The CDR3 sequence is 15 residues long. The CDR3 sequence: CASSHGTSGYNEQFF. The CDR3 coding sequence is TGTGCCAGCAGCCACGGGACTAGCGGTTACAATGAGCAGTTCTTC. The full variable domain, with the rest looked up from reference TRBV7-3 and TRBJ2-1, is GAGVSQTPSNKVTEKGKYVELRCDPISGHTALYWYRQSLGQGPEFLIYFQGTGAADDSGLPNDRFFAVRPEGSVSTLKIQRTERGDSAVYLCASSHGTSGYNEQFFGPGTRLTVL.

This clone has only a few counts. This chain links TRBV2 with TRBJ1-2, with TRBD1 matching 7 bases. With 2 bases clipped from V and 4 bases from J, the junction kept 4 bases outside the gene matches. CDR1 SNHLY and CDR2 FYNNEI come from the germline V gene. CDR3 length: 14 residues. The CDR3 bases are TGTGCCAGCAGTGAAAGGGGGCAATTCTATGGCTACACCTTC. Encoded protein: CASSERGQFYGYTF.

This clone has just one count. The chain uses TRBV10-2 and TRBJ2-5; D could derive from TRBD1 or TRBD2 (5 bases each). Trimming stripped 7 bases from V and 6 bases from J, with 12 bases between. Germline values: CDR1 WSHSY, CDR2 SAAADI. This CDR3 comprises 12 residues. The CDR3, as DNA: TGCGCCAGCACCGAGGGGTGGCAGACCCAGTACTTC. Encoded protein: CASTEGWQTQYF.

This chain joins TRBV6-2 or TRBV6-3 and TRBJ1-5, with 8 bases fitting TRBD1. Germline-derived CDR1 and CDR2 are MNHEY and SVGEGT. This CDR3 contains 13 residues. Trimming cost V 5 bases and J 6 bases; bases outside gene matches: 3. This CDR3 is CASSDRGGQPQHF. Here the CDR3 DNA reads TGTGCCAGCAGTGACAGGGGAGGTCAGCCCCAGCATTTT.